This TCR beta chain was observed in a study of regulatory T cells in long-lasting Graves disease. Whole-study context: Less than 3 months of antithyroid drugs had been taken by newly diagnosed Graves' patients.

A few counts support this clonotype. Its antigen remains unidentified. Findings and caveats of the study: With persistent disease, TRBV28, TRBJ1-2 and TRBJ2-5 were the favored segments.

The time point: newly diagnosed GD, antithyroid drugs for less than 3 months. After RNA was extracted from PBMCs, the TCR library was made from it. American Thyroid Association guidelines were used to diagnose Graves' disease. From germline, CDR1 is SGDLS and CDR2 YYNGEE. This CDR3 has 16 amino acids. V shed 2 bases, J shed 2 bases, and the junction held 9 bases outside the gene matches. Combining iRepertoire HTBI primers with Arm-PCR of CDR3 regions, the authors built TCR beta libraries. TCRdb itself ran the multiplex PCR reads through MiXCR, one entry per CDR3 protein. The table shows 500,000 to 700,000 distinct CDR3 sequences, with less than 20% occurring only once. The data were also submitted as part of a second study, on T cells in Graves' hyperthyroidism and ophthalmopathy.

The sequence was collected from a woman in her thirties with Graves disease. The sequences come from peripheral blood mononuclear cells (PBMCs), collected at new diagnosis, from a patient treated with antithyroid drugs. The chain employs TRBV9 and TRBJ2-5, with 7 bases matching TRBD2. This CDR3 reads CASSVGGGGSQETQYF. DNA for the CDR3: TGTGCCAGCAGCGTTGGGGGGGGTGGATCACAAGAGACCCAGTACTTC.